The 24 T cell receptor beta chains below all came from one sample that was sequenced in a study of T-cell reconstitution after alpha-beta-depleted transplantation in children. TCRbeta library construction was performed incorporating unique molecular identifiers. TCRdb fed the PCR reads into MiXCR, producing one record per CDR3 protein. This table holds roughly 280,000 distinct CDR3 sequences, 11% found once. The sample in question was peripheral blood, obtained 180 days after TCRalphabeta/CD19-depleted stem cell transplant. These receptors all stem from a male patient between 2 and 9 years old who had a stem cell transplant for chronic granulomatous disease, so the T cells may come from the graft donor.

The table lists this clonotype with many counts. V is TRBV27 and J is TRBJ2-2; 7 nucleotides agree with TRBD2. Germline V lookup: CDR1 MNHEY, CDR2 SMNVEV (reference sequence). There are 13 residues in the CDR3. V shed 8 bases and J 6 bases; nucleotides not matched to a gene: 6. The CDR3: CASGPRGAGELFF. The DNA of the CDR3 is TGTGCCAGCGGCCCCCGGGGGGCCGGGGAGCTGTTTTTT.

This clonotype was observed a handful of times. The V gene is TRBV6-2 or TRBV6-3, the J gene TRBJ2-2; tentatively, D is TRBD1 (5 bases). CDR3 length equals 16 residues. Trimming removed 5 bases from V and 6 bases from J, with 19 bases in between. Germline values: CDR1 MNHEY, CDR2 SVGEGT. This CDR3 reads CASSLPGHLRPGELFF. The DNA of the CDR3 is TGTGCCAGCAGTCTCCCCGGACACCTCAGGCCCGGGGAGCTGTTTTTT.

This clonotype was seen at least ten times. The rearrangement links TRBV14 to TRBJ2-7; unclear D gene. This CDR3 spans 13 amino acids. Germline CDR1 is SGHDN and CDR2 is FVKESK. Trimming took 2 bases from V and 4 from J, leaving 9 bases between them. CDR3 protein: CASSQTLGYEQYF. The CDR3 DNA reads TGTGCCAGCAGCCAAACACTGGGTTACGAGCAGTACTTC.

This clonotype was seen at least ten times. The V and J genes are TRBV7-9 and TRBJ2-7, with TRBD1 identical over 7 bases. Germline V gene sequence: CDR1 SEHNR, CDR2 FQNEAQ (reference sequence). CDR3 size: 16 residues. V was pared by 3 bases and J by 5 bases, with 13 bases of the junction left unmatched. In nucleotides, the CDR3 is TGTGCCAGCAGCTTTCAAAAAGGACAGGTTGCCAACGAGCAGTACTTC. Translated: CASSFQKGQVANEQYF.

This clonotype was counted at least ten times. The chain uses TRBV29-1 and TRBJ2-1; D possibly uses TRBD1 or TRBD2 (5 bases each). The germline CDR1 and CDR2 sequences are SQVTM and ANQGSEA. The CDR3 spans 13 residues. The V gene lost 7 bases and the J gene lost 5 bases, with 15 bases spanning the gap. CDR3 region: CSARMGRDNEQFF. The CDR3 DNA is TGCAGCGCCCGAATGGGACGAGACAATGAGCAGTTCTTC.

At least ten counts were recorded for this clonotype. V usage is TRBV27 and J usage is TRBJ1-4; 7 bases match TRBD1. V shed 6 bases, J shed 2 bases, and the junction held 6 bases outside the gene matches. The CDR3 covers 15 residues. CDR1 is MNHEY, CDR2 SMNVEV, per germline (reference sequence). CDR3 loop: CASSPGTATNEKLFF. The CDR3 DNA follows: TGTGCCAGCAGCCCTGGGACAGCTACTAATGAAAAACTGTTTTTT.

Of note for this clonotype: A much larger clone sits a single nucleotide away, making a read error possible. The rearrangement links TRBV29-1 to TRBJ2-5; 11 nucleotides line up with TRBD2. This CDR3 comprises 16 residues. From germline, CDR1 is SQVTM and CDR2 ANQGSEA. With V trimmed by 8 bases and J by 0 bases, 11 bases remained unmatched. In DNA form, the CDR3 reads TGCAGCATTGGGAGGTCTAGCGGGGGGTACCAAGAGACCCAGTACTTC. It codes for CSIGRSSGGYQETQYF.

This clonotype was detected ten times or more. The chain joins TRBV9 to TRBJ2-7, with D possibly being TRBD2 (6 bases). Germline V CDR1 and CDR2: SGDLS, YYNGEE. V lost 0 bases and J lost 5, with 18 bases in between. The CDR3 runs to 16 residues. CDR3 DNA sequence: TGTGCCAGCAGCGTAGAAGGAGGGGAACCGGAGAACGAGCAGTACTTC. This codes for CASSVEGGEPENEQYF.

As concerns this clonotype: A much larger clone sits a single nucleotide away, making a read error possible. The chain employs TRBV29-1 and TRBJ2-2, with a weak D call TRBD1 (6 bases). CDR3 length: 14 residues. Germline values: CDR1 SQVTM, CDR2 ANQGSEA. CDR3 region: CSVGGRLNAGELFF. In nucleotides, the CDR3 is TGCAGCGTTGGGGGGCGGCTGAACGCCGGGGAGCTGTTTTTT.

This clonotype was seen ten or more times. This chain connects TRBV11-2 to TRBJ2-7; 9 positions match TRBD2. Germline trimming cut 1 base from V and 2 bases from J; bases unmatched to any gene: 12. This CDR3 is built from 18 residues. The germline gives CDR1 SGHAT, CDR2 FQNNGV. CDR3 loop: CASSLVPTSGTTTYEQYF. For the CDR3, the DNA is TGTGCCAGCAGCTTAGTTCCGACTAGCGGAACAACTACCTACGAGCAGTACTTC.

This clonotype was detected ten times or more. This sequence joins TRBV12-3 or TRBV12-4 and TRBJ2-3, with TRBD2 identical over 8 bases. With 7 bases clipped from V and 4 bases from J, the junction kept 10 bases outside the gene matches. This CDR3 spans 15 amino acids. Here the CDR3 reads CASTITGGSADTQYF. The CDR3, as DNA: TGTGCCAGCACGATAACGGGGGGGTCTGCAGATACGCAGTATTTT.

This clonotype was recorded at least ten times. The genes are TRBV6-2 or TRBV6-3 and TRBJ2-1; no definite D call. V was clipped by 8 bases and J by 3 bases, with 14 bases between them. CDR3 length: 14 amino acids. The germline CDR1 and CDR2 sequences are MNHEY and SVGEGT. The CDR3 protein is CASAPHSGYNEQFF. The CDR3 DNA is TGTGCCAGCGCGCCCCATTCAGGCTACAATGAGCAGTTCTTC.

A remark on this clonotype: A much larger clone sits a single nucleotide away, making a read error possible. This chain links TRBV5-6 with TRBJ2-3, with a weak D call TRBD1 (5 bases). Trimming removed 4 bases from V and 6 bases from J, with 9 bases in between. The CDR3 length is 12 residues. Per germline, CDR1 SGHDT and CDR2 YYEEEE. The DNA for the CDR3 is TGTGCCAGCAGCCACAGGCGCGATACGCAGTATTTT. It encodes CASSHRRDTQYF.

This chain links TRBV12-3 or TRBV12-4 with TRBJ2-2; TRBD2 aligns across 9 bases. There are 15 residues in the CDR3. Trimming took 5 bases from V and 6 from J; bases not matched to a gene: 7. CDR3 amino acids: CASSAGGRAAGELFF. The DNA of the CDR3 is TGTGCCAGCAGTGCCGGCGGGAGGGCCGCCGGGGAGCTGTTTTTT.

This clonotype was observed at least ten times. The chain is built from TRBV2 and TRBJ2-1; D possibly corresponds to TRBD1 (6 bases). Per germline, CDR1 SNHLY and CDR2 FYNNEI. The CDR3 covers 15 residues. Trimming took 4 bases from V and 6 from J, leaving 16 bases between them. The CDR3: CASSGRGIGGNEQFF. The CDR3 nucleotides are TGTGCCAGCAGTGGCAGGGGAATAGGTGGCAATGAGCAGTTCTTC.

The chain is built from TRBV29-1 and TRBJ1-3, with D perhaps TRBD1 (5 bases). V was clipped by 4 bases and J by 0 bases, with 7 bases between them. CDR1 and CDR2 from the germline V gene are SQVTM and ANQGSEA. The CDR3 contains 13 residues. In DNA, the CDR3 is TGCAGCGTTGCGGGGCTCTCTGGAAACACCATATATTTT. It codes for CSVAGLSGNTIYF. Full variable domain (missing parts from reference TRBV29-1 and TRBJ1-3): SAVISQKPSRDICQRGTSLTIQCQVDSQVTMMFWYRQQPGQSLTLIATANQGSEATYESGFVIDKFPISRPNLTFSTLTVSNMSPEDSSIYLCSVAGLSGNTIYFGEGSWLTVV.

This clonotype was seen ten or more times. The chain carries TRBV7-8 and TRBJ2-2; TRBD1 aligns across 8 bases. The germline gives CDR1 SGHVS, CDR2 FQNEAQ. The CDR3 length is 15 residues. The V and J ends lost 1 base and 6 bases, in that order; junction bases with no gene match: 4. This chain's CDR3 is CASSLETGDAGELFF. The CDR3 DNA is TGTGCCAGCAGCTTAGAGACAGGGGACGCCGGGGAGCTGTTTTTT. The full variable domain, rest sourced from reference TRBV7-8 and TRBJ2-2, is GAGVSQSPRYKVAKRGQDVALRCDPISGHVSLFWYQQALGQGPEFLTYFQNEAQLDKSGLPSDRFFAERPEGSVSTLKIQRTQQEDSAVYLCASSLETGDAGELFFGEGSRLTVL.

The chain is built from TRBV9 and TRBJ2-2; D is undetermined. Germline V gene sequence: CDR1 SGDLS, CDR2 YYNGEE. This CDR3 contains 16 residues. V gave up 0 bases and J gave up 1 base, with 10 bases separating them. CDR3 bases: TGTGCCAGCAGCGTAGGCCAGGTGTGGAACACCGGGGAGCTGTTTTTT. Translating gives CASSVGQVWNTGELFF.

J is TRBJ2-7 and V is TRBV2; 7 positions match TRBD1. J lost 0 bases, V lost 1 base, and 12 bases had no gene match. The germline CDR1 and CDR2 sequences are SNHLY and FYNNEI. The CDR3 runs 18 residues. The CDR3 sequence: CASSEEVGDSTSSYEQYF. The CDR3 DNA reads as TGTGCCAGCAGTGAAGAGGTGGGGGACAGCACTAGCTCCTACGAGCAGTACTTC. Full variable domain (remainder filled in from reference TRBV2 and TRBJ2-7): EPEVTQTPSHQVTQMGQEVILRCVPISNHLYFYWYRQILGQKVEFLVSFYNNEISEKSEIFDDQFSVERPDGSNFTLKIRSTKLEDSAMYFCASSEEVGDSTSSYEQYFGPGTRLTVT.

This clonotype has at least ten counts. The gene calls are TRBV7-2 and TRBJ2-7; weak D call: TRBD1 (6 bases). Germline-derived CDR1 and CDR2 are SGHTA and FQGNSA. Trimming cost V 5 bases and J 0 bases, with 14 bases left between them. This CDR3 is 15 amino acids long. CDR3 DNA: TGTGCCAGCAGCCCCCAGGGGTCCGGCTCCTACGAGCAGTACTTC. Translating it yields CASSPQGSGSYEQYF.

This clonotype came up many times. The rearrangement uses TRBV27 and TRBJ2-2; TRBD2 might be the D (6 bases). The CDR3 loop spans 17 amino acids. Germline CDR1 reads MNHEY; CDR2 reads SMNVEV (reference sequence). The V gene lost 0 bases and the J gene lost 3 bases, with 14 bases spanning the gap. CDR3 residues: CASSLSRGQVDTGELFF. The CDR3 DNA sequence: TGTGCCAGCAGTTTATCGCGGGGCCAAGTGGACACCGGGGAGCTGTTTTTT.

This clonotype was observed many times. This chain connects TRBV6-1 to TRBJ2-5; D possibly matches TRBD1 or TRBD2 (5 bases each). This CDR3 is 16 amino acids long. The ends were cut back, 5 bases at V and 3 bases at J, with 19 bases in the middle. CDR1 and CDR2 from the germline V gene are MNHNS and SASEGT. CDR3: CASSPLLPWDEETQYF. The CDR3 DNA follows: TGTGCCAGCAGTCCACTACTTCCTTGGGACGAAGAGACCCAGTACTTC.

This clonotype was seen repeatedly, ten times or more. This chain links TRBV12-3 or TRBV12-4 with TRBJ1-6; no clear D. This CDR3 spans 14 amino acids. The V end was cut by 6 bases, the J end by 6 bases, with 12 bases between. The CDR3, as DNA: TGTGCCAGCAGCTCGGGCCTTTCTAATTCACCCCTCCACTTT. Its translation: CASSSGLSNSPLHF.

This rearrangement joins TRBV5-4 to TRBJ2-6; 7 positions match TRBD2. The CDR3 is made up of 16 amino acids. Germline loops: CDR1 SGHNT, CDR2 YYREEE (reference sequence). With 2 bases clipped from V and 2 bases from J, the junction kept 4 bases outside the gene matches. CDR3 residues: CASSFAGVAGANVLTF. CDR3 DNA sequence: TGTGCCAGCAGCTTTGCGGGAGTTGCTGGGGCCAACGTCCTGACTTTC.